This record looks at one T cell receptor beta chain sequence and its context. This sample stems from a study of OX40 agonist ivuxolimab in advanced cancers. CDR1 and CDR2 from the germline V gene are SGHDT and YYEEEE. The V end lost 4 bases, the J end lost 3 bases, and 13 bases lay between the germline ends. The CDR3 consists of 14 residues. Clones were read by immunoSEQ multiplex PCR, and TCRdb kept only the in-frame ones, dropping some. The sample lists almost 70,000 clones; about four fifths were seen once. The J gene is TRBJ1-2, the V gene TRBV5-6, with D possibly matching TRBD1 (6 bases). The TCR originated in an adult with an advanced solid tumor such as melanoma, head and neck, liver or kidney cancer. The sample here was CD4+ or CD8+ T cells sorted from blood, taken in a trial of the OX40 agonist ivuxolimab. CDR3 loop: CASSPETGHYGYTF. CDR3 DNA: TGTGCCAGCAGCCCAGAGACAGGCCACTATGGCTACACCTTC.